This TCR beta chain was recovered during a study of blood T cells in healthy people across ages. Germline V gives CDR1 MDHEN, CDR2 SYDVKM. The CDR3 spans 14 residues. Trimming took 7 bases from V and 0 from J, leaving 10 bases between them. It was with a sample-barcoded 5' primer and a J-beta primer mix that a second PCR of about 6 to 12 cycles was run. MiXCR was run by TCRdb on the 5' RACE reads, yielding one entry per CDR3 protein. The sample contains about 1 million distinct CDR3 sequences, approximately 25% of which appear only once. The same data also contributed to another study, on T cells of mothers and their children.

Sequencing was done on a sample of blood. This sequence was found in a girl aged 2 to 9 in good health. This chain uses TRBV28 with TRBJ2-4; D is uncertain. CDR3 sequence: CASTMSIAKNIQYF. The CDR3 nucleotides read TGTGCCAGCACTATGTCCATAGCCAAAAACATTCAGTACTTC.